The present entry profiles one T cell receptor (beta chain) with its context. Its antigen remains unknown. The data are from a study of T cell responses to AZD1222 COVID-19 vaccine. Study results and limitations: Donors, mostly white British, included more females; clonal diversity was possibly underestimated. Only after the peak T cell response were repertoires sampled.

TCRdb's table, derived via immunoSEQ multiplex PCR, lists solely in-frame clones and lacks some. The table records roughly 100,000 clones, around nine tenths of them present only once. Sequenced material: peripheral blood, taken on day 0 of AZD1222 vaccination. This receptor was obtained from an adult in good health.

The CDR3 DNA reads as TGCGCCAGCAGCCAACTCCTGGGGGCTGGATCCGGGGAGCTGTTTTTT. Translating it yields CASSQLLGAGSGELFF. The chain uses TRBV4-1 and TRBJ2-2; possibly TRBD1 for D (6 bases). The CDR3 covers 16 residues. Between the trimmed V and J ends, which lost 2 bases and 6 bases, there was a span of 16 bases. In germline, CDR1 is MGHRA, CDR2 YSYEKL.